The 32 T cell receptor beta chains given below trace back to one sample, sequenced in a study of control samples from healthy donors and cancer patients. Measured with immunoSEQ multiplex PCR; TCRdb has only the in-frame clones, and not every one. The table includes fewer than 90,000 clones, 88% detected once. Sequenced: blood. The receptor source for this set is a woman aged 45-59 years in good health.

The chain uses TRBV2 and TRBJ2-7; D is perhaps TRBD1 (5 bases). CDR1 SNHLY and CDR2 FYNNEI come from the germline V gene. The V end lost 1 base, the J end lost 0 bases, and 7 bases lay between the germline ends. This CDR3 comprises 14 residues. The CDR3 nucleotides are TGTGCCAGCAGTGAAGACAGGACCTCCTACGAGCAGTACTTC. As protein: CASSEDRTSYEQYF.

Comments on this clone: This sample includes further DNA sequences coding for the same CDR3. This chain uses TRBV3-1 (or the pseudogene TRBV3-2) with TRBJ2-3, with D tentatively TRBD2 (6 bases). Trimming shortened V by 3 bases and J by 3 bases, and 7 bases separated the two germline ends. Germline V gives CDR1 LGHDT, CDR2 YNNKEL (reference sequence). The CDR3 has 13 amino acids. This chain's CDR3 is CASSQEGTDTQYF. The CDR3 nucleotides are TGTGCCAGCAGCCAGGAGGGAACAGATACGCAGTATTTT.

In this sample, this clone turned up once. This chain uses TRBV5-1 with TRBJ1-6, with TRBD1 matching 10 bases. CDR3 length equals 19 residues. Germline V gene sequence: CDR1 SGHRS, CDR2 YFSETQ. With 0 bases clipped from V and 0 bases from J, the junction kept 6 bases outside the gene matches. CDR3 residues: CASSLGDRGFTSYNSPLHF. CDR3 sequence (DNA): TGCGCCAGCAGCTTGGGGGACAGGGGATTTACCTCCTATAATTCACCCCTCCACTTT. The full variable domain, completed using reference TRBV5-1 and TRBJ1-6, is KAGVTQTPRYLIKTRGQQVTLSCSPISGHRSVSWYQQTPGQGLQFLFEYFSETQRNKGNFPGRFSGRQFSNSRSEMNVSTLELGDSALYLCASSLGDRGFTSYNSPLHFGNGTRLTVT.

This clone was counted only a few times. This chain joins TRBV29-1 and TRBJ2-7; D remains unclear. Looked up from germline, CDR1 is SQVTM and CDR2 is ANQGSEA. CDR3 length: 12 amino acids. With 7 bases removed from V and 4 bases from J, the gap between germline ends came to 14 bases. The CDR3 DNA follows: TGCAGCGGCGTAACGGATTCATACGAGCAGTACTTC. The encoded protein is CSGVTDSYEQYF.

Here the CDR3 reads CASSPPGGVSGYTF. The CDR3 DNA reads TGTGCCAGCTCACCACCCGGCGGTGTCAGTGGCTACACCTTC. J is TRBJ1-2 and V is TRBV18, with D unresolved. Looked up from germline, CDR1 is KGHSH and CDR2 is LQKENI. V shed 0 bases and J shed 7 bases, with 12 bases lying between them. The CDR3 loop spans 14 amino acids.

This clone came up a few times. A much larger clone sits a single nucleotide away, making a read error possible. Other DNA sequences in the sample encode the same CDR3. The rearrangement uses TRBV2 and TRBJ1-5; possibly TRBD1 for D (5 bases). V was cut by 4 bases and J by 1 base, with 5 bases left in between. This CDR3 is built from 13 residues. Germline V gene sequence: CDR1 SNHLY, CDR2 FYNNEI. The CDR3 bases are TGTGCCAGCAGTGGGGACAGCAATCAGCCCCAGCATTTT. Translated: CASSGDSNQPQHF.

The chain couples TRBV14 to TRBJ1-3; D is uncertain. The CDR3 is 11 residues long. Germline-derived CDR1 and CDR2 are SGHDN and FVKESK. The germline V and J ends were trimmed by 3 bases and 8 bases, with 5 bases remaining between them. CDR3 sequence (DNA): TGTGCCAGCAGCCAGGGTCACACCATATATTTT. Translation: CASSQGHTIYF.

J is TRBJ1-2 and V is TRBV7-2; no reliable D call. The germline V gene has CDR1 SGHTA and CDR2 FQGNSA. The length of the CDR3 is 14 residues. The V end lost 5 bases, the J end lost 4 bases, and 14 bases lay between the germline ends. CDR3 residues: CASSPYPEVYGYTF. The CDR3 DNA sequence: TGTGCCAGCAGCCCGTATCCGGAGGTCTATGGCTACACCTTC.

This chain links TRBV14 with TRBJ1-1; D unresolved. Germline CDR1 SGHDN, CDR2 FVKESK. V was clipped by 5 bases and J by 0 bases, with 1 base between them. This CDR3 contains 11 residues. This CDR3 is CASSVNTEAFF. The CDR3 nucleotides read TGTGCCAGCAGCGTGAACACTGAAGCTTTCTTT. Combining the CDR3 with reference TRBV14 and TRBJ1-1 gives the whole variable domain EAGVTQFPSHSVIEKGQTVTLRCDPISGHDNLYWYRRVMGKEIKFLLHFVKESKQDESGMPNNRFLAERTGGTYSTLKVQPAELEDSGVYFCASSVNTEAFFGQGTRLTVV.

The rearrangement links TRBV9 to TRBJ2-1; D is ambiguous. Germline loops: CDR1 SGDLS, CDR2 YYNGEE. This CDR3 region has 13 residues. The V gene lost 0 bases and the J gene lost 8 bases, with 9 bases spanning the gap. CDR3 in amino acids: CASSVGNPDEQFF. Here the CDR3 DNA reads TGTGCCAGCAGCGTAGGGAATCCGGATGAGCAGTTCTTC.

This chain uses TRBV2 with TRBJ1-2; no firm D call. The CDR3 is 12 residues long. The V gene lost 6 bases and the J gene lost 5 bases, with 10 bases spanning the gap. Germline assignment: CDR1 SNHLY and CDR2 FYNNEI. CDR3 sequence reads: CASSRVAYGYTF. The CDR3 nucleotides read TGTGCCAGCAGCCGGGTGGCGTATGGCTACACCTTC.

The V gene is TRBV5-4, the J gene TRBJ1-2, with 8 bases lining up with TRBD1. The J segment lost 5 bases and the V segment lost 2 bases, leaving 8 bases of the junction unmatched. Germline lookup yields CDR1 SGHNT and CDR2 YYREEE (reference sequence). The length of the CDR3 is 15 residues. CDR3 amino acids: CASSFSQQGGYGYTF. For the CDR3, the DNA is TGTGCCAGCAGCTTTTCGCAACAGGGGGGATATGGCTACACCTTC. Using reference TRBV5-4 and TRBJ1-2 for the parts outside the CDR3, the full variable domain is ETGVTQSPTHLIKTRGQQVTLRCSSQSGHNTVSWYQQALGQGPQFIFQYYREEENGRGNFPPRFSGLQFPNYSSELNVNALELDDSALYLCASSFSQQGGYGYTFGSGTRLTVV.

J is TRBJ1-1 and V is TRBV11-2; no firm D call. V gave up 1 base and J gave up 10 bases, with 7 bases separating them. The CDR3 totals 11 residues. Germline CDR1 reads SGHAT; CDR2 reads FQNNGV. CDR3 region: CASSLGQIAFF. In nucleotides, the CDR3 is TGTGCCAGCAGCTTAGGCCAGATAGCTTTCTTT.

This clone has only a few counts. The gene calls are TRBV2 and TRBJ1-2; TRBD1 is a possible D gene (5 bases). V lost 6 bases, J lost 2 bases, and 7 bases lay in between. This CDR3 region has 12 residues. Germline lookup yields CDR1 SNHLY and CDR2 FYNNEI. CDR3 nucleotide sequence: TGTGCCAGCAGCAGGGACAACTATGGCTACACCTTC. It encodes CASSRDNYGYTF. Drawing the rest from reference TRBV2 and TRBJ1-2, the complete variable domain is EPEVTQTPSHQVTQMGQEVILRCVPISNHLYFYWYRQILGQKVEFLVSFYNNEISEKSEIFDDQFSVERPDGSNFTLKIRSTKLEDSAMYFCASSRDNYGYTFGSGTRLTVV.

The gene calls are TRBV9 and TRBJ2-2; possible D gene TRBD1, 5 bases. V lost 2 bases and J 5 bases, leaving 16 bases between the germline ends. The CDR3 totals 16 residues. Germline V gene lookup returns CDR1 SGDLS and CDR2 YYNGEE. The CDR3 nucleotides are TGTGCCAGCAGCGTTGGGCAGGGTGGTCTTACCGGGGAGCTGTTTTTT. Protein: CASSVGQGGLTGELFF.

This sequence joins TRBV25-1 and TRBJ2-3; a weak D match, TRBD2 (5 bases). Looked up from germline, CDR1 is MGHDK and CDR2 is SYGVNS. V was trimmed by 0 bases and J by 1 base, leaving 11 bases between them. The CDR3 runs 16 residues. The CDR3 reads CASSEYRGSRTDTQYF. The CDR3 DNA reads as TGTGCCAGCAGTGAATATCGTGGGAGTCGCACAGATACGCAGTATTTT.

The chain links TRBV2 to TRBJ1-2, with TRBD1 matching 10 bases. The CDR3 has 13 residues. V trimming: 8 bases; J trimming: 5 bases; junction bases outside the gene matches: 5. CDR1 SNHLY and CDR2 FYNNEI come from the germline V gene. The CDR3 coding sequence is TGTGCCAGCGGCCAGGACAGGGGGTATGGCTACACCTTC. Encoded protein: CASGQDRGYGYTF.

The genes are TRBV12-5 and TRBJ1-5; no definite D call. V lost 5 bases to trimming and J lost 0 bases, with 8 bases between them. This CDR3 is built from 14 residues. Germline CDR1 and CDR2: LGHNT and FRNRAP. The CDR3 reads CASGPDGSNQPQHF. For the CDR3, the DNA is TGTGCTAGTGGTCCTGACGGTAGCAATCAGCCCCAGCATTTT.

The chain employs TRBV2 and TRBJ2-7, with D perhaps TRBD1 (5 bases). V lost 5 bases, J lost 7 bases, and 15 bases lay in between. Germline V gene data show CDR1 as SNHLY and CDR2 as FYNNEI. The CDR3 has 13 residues. Here the CDR3 DNA reads TGTGCCAGCAGTCAGGGCCATTCCCGAGAGCAGTACTTC. Encoded protein: CASSQGHSREQYF.

V gene TRBV2 combines with J gene TRBJ2-7; D remains ambiguous. The CDR3 is made up of 13 amino acids. Trimming pared 7 bases from V and 5 bases from J, leaving 15 bases between. From germline, CDR1 is SNHLY and CDR2 FYNNEI. The CDR3 here is CASTYSPIHEQYF. The CDR3, as DNA: TGTGCCAGCACTTACTCCCCTATACACGAGCAGTACTTC.

The chain couples TRBV19 to TRBJ1-4, with D maybe TRBD1 (6 bases). This CDR3 region has 16 residues. V was clipped by 4 bases and J by 7 bases, with 19 bases between them. Germline lookup yields CDR1 LNHDA and CDR2 SQIVND (reference sequence). The CDR3 sequence: CASSRARTAGGEKLFF. The CDR3, as DNA: TGTGCCAGTAGTAGGGCCAGGACAGCCGGCGGTGAAAAACTGTTTTTT. Variable domain in full (rest from reference TRBV19 and TRBJ1-4): DGGITQSPKYLFRKEGQNVTLSCEQNLNHDAMYWYRQDPGQGLRLIYYSQIVNDFQKGDIAEGYSVSREKKESFPLTVTSAQKNPTAFYLCASSRARTAGGEKLFFGSGTQLSVL.

The chain joins TRBV10-3 to TRBJ1-1, with D perhaps TRBD1 (5 bases). CDR1 is ENHRY, CDR2 SYGVKD, per germline. This CDR3 region has 14 residues. Trimming pared 4 bases from V and 5 bases from J, leaving 14 bases between. CDR3 DNA: TGTGCCATCAGTGTGCAGGGCGTCCGGACTGAAGCTTTCTTT. Protein product: CAISVQGVRTEAFF.

The rearrangement joins TRBV7-2 to TRBJ2-2, with D perhaps matching TRBD2 (5 bases). Between the trimmed V and J ends, which lost 2 bases and 5 bases, there was a span of 12 bases. CDR3 size: 15 residues. The germline CDR1 and CDR2 sequences are SGHTA and FQGNSA. CDR3 region: CASSLLRARTGELFF. The CDR3 coding sequence is TGTGCCAGCAGCTTATTGCGGGCGCGGACCGGGGAGCTGTTTTTT.

Only one count was recorded for this clone. The J gene is TRBJ2-7, the V gene TRBV10-3; TRBD2 aligns across 8 bases. J was trimmed by 0 bases and V by 5 bases; bases with no gene match: 9. Germline CDR1 reads ENHRY; CDR2 reads SYGVKD. The CDR3 consists of 16 residues. Here the CDR3 reads CAISSLAGISSYEQYF. The CDR3 DNA is TGTGCCATCAGTTCCCTAGCGGGTATTAGCTCCTACGAGCAGTACTTC.

This CDR3 is CASSLYFGQGGNSPLHF. The CDR3 coding sequence is TGTGCCAGCAGCTTGTACTTCGGACAGGGAGGTAATTCACCCCTCCACTTT. The chain combines TRBV5-8 with TRBJ1-6; 8 bases map to TRBD1. This CDR3 contains 17 residues. V dropped 1 base and J dropped 6; count of bases not matched to a gene: 9. From germline, CDR1 is SGHTS and CDR2 YDEGEE.

This chain uses TRBV6-6 with TRBJ1-5, with D perhaps matching TRBD1 (5 bases). The CDR3 covers 13 residues. Germline CDR1 MNHNY, CDR2 SVGAGI (reference sequence). Deletions cut 6 bases from V and 5 bases from J, with 11 bases between. CDR3 in amino acids: CASSRWGDQPQHF. CDR3 coding DNA: TGTGCCAGCAGCAGGTGGGGGGATCAGCCCCAGCATTTT.

The V gene is TRBV2, the J gene TRBJ2-1; 11 bases fit TRBD2. Germline V gene sequence: CDR1 SNHLY, CDR2 FYNNEI. The CDR3 covers 13 residues. Trimming at V came to 7 bases and at J to 16 bases, leaving 12 bases not matched to a gene. CDR3 region: CASMASGGPVLFF. The CDR3 DNA reads as TGTGCCAGCATGGCTAGCGGGGGGCCTGTATTATTCTTC.

In DNA, the CDR3 is TGTGCCAGTGGGCCTAGCGGGGGGCCTACAGATACGCAGTATTTT. Translated: CASGPSGGPTDTQYF. The chain is built from TRBV6-5 and TRBJ2-3, with 11 positions matching TRBD2. This CDR3 is 15 amino acids long. V dropped 9 bases and J dropped 3; count of bases not matched to a gene: 8. The germline CDR1 and CDR2 sequences are MNHEY and SVGAGI.

J is TRBJ1-5 and V is TRBV21-1. TRBV21-1 is marked as a pseudogene. The CDR3 sequence is 15 residues long. This chain's CDR3 is CASSILGQINQPQHF. The CDR3, as DNA: TGTGCCAGCAGCATCCTAGGGCAGATCAATCAGCCCCAGCATTTT.

The chain links TRBV3-1 (or the pseudogene TRBV3-2) to TRBJ2-1; 8 positions agree with TRBD2. The CDR3 has 14 amino acids. Germline CDR1 and CDR2: LGHDT and YNNKEL (reference sequence). J gave up 13 bases and V 1 base, and 9 bases lay outside the gene matches. DNA of the CDR3: TGTGCCAGCAGCCAAGCGAAAACTAGCGGTCTTCAGTTCTTC. Amino acid sequence: CASSQAKTSGLQFF.

V and J are TRBV29-1 and TRBJ2-3; D unresolved. V gave up 4 bases and J gave up 2 bases, with 7 bases separating them. This CDR3 is 12 amino acids long. The germline CDR1 and CDR2 sequences are SQVTM and ANQGSEA. The CDR3 DNA reads as TGCAGCGTTGTACCCTACACAGATACGCAGTATTTT. Amino acids: CSVVPYTDTQYF.

This rearrangement joins TRBV20-1 to TRBJ1-1; TRBD1 might be the D (6 bases). CDR1 is DFQATT and CDR2 is SNEGSKA in the germline V gene (reference sequence). The V end was cut by 6 bases, the J end by 11 bases, with 16 bases between. The CDR3 length is 11 residues. The CDR3 region is CSAREHRVAFF. For the CDR3, the DNA is TGCAGTGCGCGGGAGCACAGGGTGGCTTTCTTT.